The 10 T cell receptor beta chains listed next were all sequenced from one sample in a study of T cells in localized non-small cell lung cancer (TCRdb year 2020). The library was made by the immunoSEQ multiplex PCR assay. TCRdb's version of the immuneACCESS table is confined to in-frame rearrangements and falls short of the full clone set. An unresolved V gene accounts for under half of the shortfall where checked; the remainder is of unknown origin. The sample table holds tens of thousands of clones, of which around 83% were seen once. Together, the top ten hold about 20% of the sample. Material: peripheral blood, obtained before any cancer treatment. All receptors derive from a female donor over 55 with stage II squamous cell lung carcinoma.

CDR3 region: CASRFTGGSVQFF. DNA for the CDR3: TGCGCCAGCAGGTTTACAGGAGGCTCGGTGCAGTTCTTC. The chain employs TRBV5-1 and TRBJ2-1; D may correspond to TRBD1 or TRBD2 (5 bases each). In germline, CDR1 is SGHRS, CDR2 YFSETQ. Trimming removed 5 bases from V and 12 bases from J, with 18 bases in between. This CDR3 has 13 residues.

The chain has TRBV5-4 and TRBJ2-3; TRBD1 matches 11 bases. Germline loops: CDR1 SGHNT, CDR2 YYREEE (reference sequence). The length of the CDR3 is 16 residues. V trimming: 0 bases; J trimming: 8 bases; junction bases outside the gene matches: 8. This CDR3 reads CASSLGRGTGGITQYF. The CDR3, as DNA: TGTGCCAGCAGCTTGGGTCGGGGGACAGGGGGAATTACGCAGTATTTT. Complete variable domain (other parts from reference TRBV5-4 and TRBJ2-3): ETGVTQSPTHLIKTRGQQVTLRCSSQSGHNTVSWYQQALGQGPQFIFQYYREEENGRGNFPPRFSGLQFPNYSSELNVNALELDDSALYLCASSLGRGTGGITQYFGPGTRLTVL.

J is TRBJ2-3 and V is TRBV29-1; 10 bases line up with TRBD1. This CDR3 is 19 amino acids long. Germline V lookup: CDR1 SQVTM, CDR2 ANQGSEA. Trimming cost V 3 bases and J 2 bases; bases outside gene matches: 17. CDR3 sequence: CSVEGGGQGPQGTTDTQYF. As DNA, the CDR3 is TGCAGCGTTGAGGGAGGGGGACAGGGGCCCCAGGGTACCACAGATACGCAGTATTTT.

This sequence joins TRBV5-1 and TRBJ1-4; D gene unclear. Trimming stripped 2 bases from V and 7 bases from J, with 12 bases between. The CDR3 length is 14 residues. Germline CDR1 and CDR2: SGHRS and YFSETQ. Here the CDR3 DNA reads TGCGCCAGCAGCTTTACAGATTTTTCTGAAAAACTGTTTTTT. It is translated as CASSFTDFSEKLFF.

The CDR3 loop reads CASSPRTGRYEQYF. Written as DNA, the CDR3 is TGTGCCAGCAGCCCCCGGACAGGGAGGTACGAGCAGTACTTC. The rearrangement joins TRBV14 to TRBJ2-7; 8 positions match TRBD1. The junction had 6 bases not matched to a gene; V was cut back by 4 bases and J by 4 bases. CDR3 length: 14 residues. The germline V gene encodes CDR1 SGHDN and CDR2 FVKESK. The whole variable domain, filled in from reference TRBV14 and TRBJ2-7, reads EAGVTQFPSHSVIEKGQTVTLRCDPISGHDNLYWYRRVMGKEIKFLLHFVKESKQDESGMPNNRFLAERTGGTYSTLKVQPAELEDSGVYFCASSPRTGRYEQYFGPGTRLTVT.

The V and J genes are TRBV12-5 and TRBJ2-6, with D unclear. V lost 0 bases to trimming and J lost 13 bases, with 19 bases between them. The CDR3 sequence is 16 residues long. The germline gives CDR1 LGHNT, CDR2 FRNRAP. This chain's CDR3 is CASGLVLPTTGKVLTF. CDR3 nucleotide sequence: TGTGCTAGTGGTTTGGTACTTCCGACAACCGGCAAGGTCCTGACTTTC.

The chain employs TRBV6-6 and TRBJ2-2; TRBD1 might be the D (5 bases). The CDR3 sequence is 12 residues long. Trimming removed 11 bases at V and 4 bases at J, with 11 bases between. The germline CDR1 and CDR2 sequences are MNHNY and SVGAGI (reference sequence). CDR3 DNA sequence: TGTGCCTTCGGCAGGGCCACCGGGGAGCTGTTTTTT. This codes for CAFGRATGELFF.

The genes are TRBV11-2 and TRBJ1-6, with unresolved D. Germline V CDR1 and CDR2: SGHAT, FQNNGV. V lost 4 bases, J lost 8 bases, and 15 bases lay in between. The CDR3 length is 15 residues. DNA of the CDR3: TGTGCCAGCAGCTCCCGATGGGTTACCTATTCACCCCTCCACTTT. Translated, it gives CASSSRWVTYSPLHF.

The chain carries TRBV19 and TRBJ1-3; D gene ambiguous. Trimming stripped 2 bases from V and 0 bases from J, with 17 bases between. Per germline, CDR1 LNHDA and CDR2 SQIVND (reference sequence). This CDR3 is built from 18 residues. The DNA for the CDR3 is TGTGCCAGTAGTATATCCCTCTTACTTGGATTCTCTGGAAACACCATATATTTT. Protein: CASSISLLLGFSGNTIYF.

Only one count was recorded for this clone. This sequence joins TRBV5-4 and TRBJ2-5; D might be TRBD1 (6 bases). Germline CDR1 is SGHNT and CDR2 is YYREEE (reference sequence). CDR3 length equals 15 residues. Between the trimmed V and J ends, which lost 4 bases and 2 bases, there was a span of 15 bases. CDR3 DNA: TGTGCCAGCAGCCCGCCAAAGACAGGACAAGAGACCCAGTACTTC. Its protein is CASSPPKTGQETQYF.